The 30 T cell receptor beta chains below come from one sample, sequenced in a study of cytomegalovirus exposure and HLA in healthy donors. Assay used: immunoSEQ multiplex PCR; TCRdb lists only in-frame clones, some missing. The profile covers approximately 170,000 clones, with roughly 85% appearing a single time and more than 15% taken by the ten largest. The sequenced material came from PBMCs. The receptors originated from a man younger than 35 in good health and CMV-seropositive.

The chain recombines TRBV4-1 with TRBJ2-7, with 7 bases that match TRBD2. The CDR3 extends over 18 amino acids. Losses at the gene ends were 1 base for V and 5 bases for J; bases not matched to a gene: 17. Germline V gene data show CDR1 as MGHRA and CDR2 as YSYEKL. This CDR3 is CASSQGYGGGGEVDEQYF. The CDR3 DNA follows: TGCGCCAGCAGCCAAGGTTATGGGGGGGGAGGAGAGGTAGACGAGCAGTACTTC.

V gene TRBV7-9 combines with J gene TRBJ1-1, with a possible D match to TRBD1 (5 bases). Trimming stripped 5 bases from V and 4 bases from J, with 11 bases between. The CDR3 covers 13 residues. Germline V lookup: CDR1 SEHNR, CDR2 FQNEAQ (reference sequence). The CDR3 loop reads CASSPRQLTEAFF. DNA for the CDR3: TGTGCCAGCAGCCCCCGACAGCTCACTGAAGCTTTCTTT.

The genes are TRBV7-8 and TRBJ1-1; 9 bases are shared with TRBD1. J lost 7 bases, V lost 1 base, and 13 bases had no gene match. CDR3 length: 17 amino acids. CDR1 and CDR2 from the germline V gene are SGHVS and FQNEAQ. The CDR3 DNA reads TGTGCCAGCAGCTTAGTGGAAGCCGTGGACAGGGGATTTGAAGCTTTCTTT. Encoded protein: CASSLVEAVDRGFEAFF.

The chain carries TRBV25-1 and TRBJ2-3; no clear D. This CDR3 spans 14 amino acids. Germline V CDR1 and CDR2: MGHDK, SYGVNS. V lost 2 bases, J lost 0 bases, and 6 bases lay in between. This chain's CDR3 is CASSEQLSTDTQYF. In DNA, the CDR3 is TGTGCCAGCAGTGAACAACTGAGCACAGATACGCAGTATTTT.

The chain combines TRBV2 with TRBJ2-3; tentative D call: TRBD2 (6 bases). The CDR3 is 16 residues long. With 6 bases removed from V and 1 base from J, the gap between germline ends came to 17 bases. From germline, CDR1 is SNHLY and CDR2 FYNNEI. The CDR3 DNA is TGTGCCAGCAGCCTCGGGACTGCTCTTGGCACAGATACGCAGTATTTT. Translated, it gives CASSLGTALGTDTQYF. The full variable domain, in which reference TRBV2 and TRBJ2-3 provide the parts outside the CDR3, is EPEVTQTPSHQVTQMGQEVILRCVPISNHLYFYWYRQILGQKVEFLVSFYNNEISEKSEIFDDQFSVERPDGSNFTLKIRSTKLEDSAMYFCASSLGTALGTDTQYFGPGTRLTVL.

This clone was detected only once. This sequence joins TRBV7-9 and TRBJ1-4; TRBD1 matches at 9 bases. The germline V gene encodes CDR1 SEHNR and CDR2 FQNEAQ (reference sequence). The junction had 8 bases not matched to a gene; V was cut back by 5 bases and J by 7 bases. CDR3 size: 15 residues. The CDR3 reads CASSVRQGVGEKLFF. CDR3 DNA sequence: TGTGCCAGCAGCGTCCGACAGGGGGTTGGTGAAAAACTGTTTTTT.

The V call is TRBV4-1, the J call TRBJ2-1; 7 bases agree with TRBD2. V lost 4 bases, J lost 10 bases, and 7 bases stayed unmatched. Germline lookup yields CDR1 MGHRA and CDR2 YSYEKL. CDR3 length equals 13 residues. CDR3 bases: TGCGCCAGCAGCCCCCTGGGACTACGCGAGCAGTTCTTC. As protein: CASSPLGLREQFF.

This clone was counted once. CDR3 region: CASSEARASGYNEQFF. As DNA, the CDR3 is TGTGCCAGCAGTGAAGCCCGGGCTAGCGGGTACAATGAGCAGTTCTTC. V usage is TRBV6-1 and J usage is TRBJ2-1, with 8 bases fitting TRBD2. With 0 bases clipped from V and 4 bases from J, the junction kept 5 bases outside the gene matches. Germline values: CDR1 MNHNS, CDR2 SASEGT. The CDR3 sequence is 16 residues long.

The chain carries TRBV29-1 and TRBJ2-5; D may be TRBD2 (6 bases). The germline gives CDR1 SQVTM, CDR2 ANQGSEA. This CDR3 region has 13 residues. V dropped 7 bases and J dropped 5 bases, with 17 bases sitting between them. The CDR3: CSATRGNGETQYF. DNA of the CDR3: TGCAGCGCCACCCGGGGGAACGGTGAGACCCAGTACTTC.

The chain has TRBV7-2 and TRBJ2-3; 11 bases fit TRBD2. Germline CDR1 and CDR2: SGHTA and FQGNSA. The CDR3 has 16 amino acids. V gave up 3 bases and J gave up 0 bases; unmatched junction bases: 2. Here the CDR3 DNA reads TGTGCCAGCAGCTTGGGACTAGCGGTTAGCACAGATACGCAGTATTTT. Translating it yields CASSLGLAVSTDTQYF.

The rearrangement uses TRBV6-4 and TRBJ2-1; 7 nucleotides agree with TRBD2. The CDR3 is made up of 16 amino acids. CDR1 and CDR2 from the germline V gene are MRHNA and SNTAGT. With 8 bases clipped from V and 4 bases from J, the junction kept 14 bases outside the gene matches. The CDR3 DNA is TGTGCCAGCCCGCGGGGGAACTCGCTACCATACAATGAGCAGTTCTTC. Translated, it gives CASPRGNSLPYNEQFF.

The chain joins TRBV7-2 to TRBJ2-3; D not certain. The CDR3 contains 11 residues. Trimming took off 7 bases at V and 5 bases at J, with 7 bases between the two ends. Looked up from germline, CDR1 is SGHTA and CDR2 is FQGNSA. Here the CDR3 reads CASTVRDTQYF. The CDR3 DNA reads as TGTGCCAGCACCGTCAGAGATACGCAGTATTTT.

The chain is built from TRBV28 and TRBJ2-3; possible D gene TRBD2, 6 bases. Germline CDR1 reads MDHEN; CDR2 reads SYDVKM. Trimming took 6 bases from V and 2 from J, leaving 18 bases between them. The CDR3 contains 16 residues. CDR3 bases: TGTGCCAGCAGGGTGGGAGGCCCCGAATACACAGATACGCAGTATTTT. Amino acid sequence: CASRVGGPEYTDTQYF.

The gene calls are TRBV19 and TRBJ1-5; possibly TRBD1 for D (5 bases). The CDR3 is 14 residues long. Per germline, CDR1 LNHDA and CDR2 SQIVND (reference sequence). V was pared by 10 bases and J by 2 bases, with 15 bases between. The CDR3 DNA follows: TGTGCCACCCTCGGGGGGTTTGGCAATCAGCCCCAGCATTTT. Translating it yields CATLGGFGNQPQHF.

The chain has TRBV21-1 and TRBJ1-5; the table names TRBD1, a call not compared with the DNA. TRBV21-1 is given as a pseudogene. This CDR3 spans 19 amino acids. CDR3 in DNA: TGTGCCAGCAGCAACATTGGGGCCCCAGGATCGGCTAGCAATCAGCCCCAGCATTTT. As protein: CASSNIGAPGSASNQPQHF.

CDR3 amino acids: CSVVAYRNYEQYF. CDR3 sequence (DNA): TGCAGCGTTGTGGCTTACAGGAACTACGAGCAGTACTTC. The genes are TRBV29-1 and TRBJ2-7; the D gene is possibly TRBD1 (5 bases). The CDR3 loop spans 13 amino acids. Trimming removed 4 bases from V and 3 bases from J, with 13 bases in between. Germline values: CDR1 SQVTM, CDR2 ANQGSEA.

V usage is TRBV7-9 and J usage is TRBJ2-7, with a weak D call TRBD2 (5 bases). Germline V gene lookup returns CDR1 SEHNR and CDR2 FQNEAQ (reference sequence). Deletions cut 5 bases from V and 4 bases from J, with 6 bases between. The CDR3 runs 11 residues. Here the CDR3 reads CASSPGYEQYF. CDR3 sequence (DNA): TGTGCCAGCAGCCCGGGGTACGAGCAGTACTTC.

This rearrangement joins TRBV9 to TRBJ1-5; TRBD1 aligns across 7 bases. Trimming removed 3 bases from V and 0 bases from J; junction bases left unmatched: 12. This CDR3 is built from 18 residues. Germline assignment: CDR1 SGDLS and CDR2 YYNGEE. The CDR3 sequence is CASSAPPGTDNSNQPQHF. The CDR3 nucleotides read TGTGCCAGCAGCGCCCCTCCCGGGACAGACAATAGCAATCAGCCCCAGCATTTT.

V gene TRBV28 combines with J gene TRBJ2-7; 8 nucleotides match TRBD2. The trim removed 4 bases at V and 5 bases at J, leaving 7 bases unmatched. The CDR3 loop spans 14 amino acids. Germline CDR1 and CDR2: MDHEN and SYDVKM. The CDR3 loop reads CASSYTGTSHEQYF. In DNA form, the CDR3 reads TGTGCCAGCAGTTATACCGGGACTAGTCACGAGCAGTACTTC. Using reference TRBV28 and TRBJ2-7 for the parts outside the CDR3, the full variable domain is DVKVTQSSRYLVKRTGEKVFLECVQDMDHENMFWYRQDPGLGLRLIYFSYDVKMKEKGDIPEGYSVSREKKERFSLILESASTNQTSMYLCASSYTGTSHEQYFGPGTRLTVT.

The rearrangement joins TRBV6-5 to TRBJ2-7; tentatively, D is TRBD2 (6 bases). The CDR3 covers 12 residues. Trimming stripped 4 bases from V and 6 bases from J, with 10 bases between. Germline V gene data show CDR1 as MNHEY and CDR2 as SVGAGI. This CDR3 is CASSSPGSEQYF. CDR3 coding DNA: TGTGCCAGCAGTTCCCCCGGGAGCGAGCAGTACTTC.

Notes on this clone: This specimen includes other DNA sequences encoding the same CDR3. The DNA of the CDR3 is TGCGCCAGCAGCCCCCGGGGGAACACTGAAGCTTTCTTT. Translation: CASSPRGNTEAFF. This chain connects TRBV5-1 to TRBJ1-1; D gene unclear. V was cut by 4 bases and J by 1 base, with 8 bases left in between. This CDR3 contains 13 residues. Looked up from germline, CDR1 is SGHRS and CDR2 is YFSETQ.

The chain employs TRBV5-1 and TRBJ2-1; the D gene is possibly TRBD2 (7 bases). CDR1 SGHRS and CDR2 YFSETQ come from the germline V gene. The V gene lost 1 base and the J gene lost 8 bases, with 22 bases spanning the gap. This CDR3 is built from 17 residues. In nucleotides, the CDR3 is TGCGCCAGCAGCTTGTTAGTCGTCGGTGGGGGGGGCGATGAGCAGTTCTTC. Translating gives CASSLLVVGGGGDEQFF.

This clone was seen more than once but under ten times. The DNA of the CDR3 is TGTGCCAGCAGTTTACCCAGTGGCGGCTACACCTTC. Amino acids: CASSLPSGGYTF. The V and J genes are TRBV28 and TRBJ1-2; D unclear. Germline lookup yields CDR1 MDHEN and CDR2 SYDVKM. There are 12 residues in the CDR3. V was shortened by 2 bases and J by 8 bases, with 9 bases between the two germline ends.

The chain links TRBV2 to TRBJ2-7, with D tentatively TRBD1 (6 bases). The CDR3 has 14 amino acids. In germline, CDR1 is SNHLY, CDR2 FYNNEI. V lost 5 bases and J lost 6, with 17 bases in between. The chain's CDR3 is CASSMRQDQPEQYF. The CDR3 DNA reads TGTGCCAGCAGTATGAGACAGGATCAGCCCGAGCAGTACTTC.

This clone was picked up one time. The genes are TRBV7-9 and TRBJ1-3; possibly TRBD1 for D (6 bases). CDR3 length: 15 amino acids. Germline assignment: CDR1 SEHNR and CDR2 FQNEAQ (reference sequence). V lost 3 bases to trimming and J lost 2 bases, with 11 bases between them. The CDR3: CASSFSRGAGNTIYF. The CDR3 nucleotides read TGTGCCAGCAGCTTTAGCAGGGGTGCTGGAAACACCATATATTTT.

Here the CDR3 DNA reads TGTGCCAGCAGCCGGAAGGGGAGTCTAGCGGGGGATGGTGAGCAGTTCTTC. Translating it yields CASSRKGSLAGDGEQFF. The V call is TRBV7-6, the J call TRBJ2-1; TRBD2 agrees at 10 bases. This CDR3 has 17 amino acids. V lost 5 bases and J lost 9; bases outside the gene matches: 16. Germline V gives CDR1 SGHVS, CDR2 FNYEAQ.

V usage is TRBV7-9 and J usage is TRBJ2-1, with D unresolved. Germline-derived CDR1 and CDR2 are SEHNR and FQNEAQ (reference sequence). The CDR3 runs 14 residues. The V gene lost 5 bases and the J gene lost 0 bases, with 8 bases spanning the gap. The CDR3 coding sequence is TGTGCCAGCAGCCCCCACATCTCCTACAATGAGCAGTTCTTC. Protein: CASSPHISYNEQFF.

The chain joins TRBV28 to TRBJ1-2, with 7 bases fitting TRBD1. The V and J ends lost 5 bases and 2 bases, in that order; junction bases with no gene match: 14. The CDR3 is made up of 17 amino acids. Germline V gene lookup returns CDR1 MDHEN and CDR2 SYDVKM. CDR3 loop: CASSPPGQSTLNYGYTF. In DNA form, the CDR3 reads TGTGCCAGCAGTCCCCCGGGACAGTCCACTCTCAACTATGGCTACACCTTC.

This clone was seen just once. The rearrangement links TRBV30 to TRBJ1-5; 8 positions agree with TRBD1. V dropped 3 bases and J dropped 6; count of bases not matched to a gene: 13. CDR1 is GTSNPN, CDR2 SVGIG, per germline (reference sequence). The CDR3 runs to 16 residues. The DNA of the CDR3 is TGTGCCTGGAGCCCTATCGGACAGGGAGGATCTCAGCCCCAGCATTTT. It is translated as CAWSPIGQGGSQPQHF.

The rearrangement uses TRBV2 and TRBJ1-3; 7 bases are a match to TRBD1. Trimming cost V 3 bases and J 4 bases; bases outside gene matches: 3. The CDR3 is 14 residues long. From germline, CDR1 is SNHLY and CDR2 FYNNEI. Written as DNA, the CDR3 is TGTGCCAGCAGTGAGGGACAGAAAGGAAACACCATATATTTT. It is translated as CASSEGQKGNTIYF. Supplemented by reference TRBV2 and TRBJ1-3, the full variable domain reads EPEVTQTPSHQVTQMGQEVILRCVPISNHLYFYWYRQILGQKVEFLVSFYNNEISEKSEIFDDQFSVERPDGSNFTLKIRSTKLEDSAMYFCASSEGQKGNTIYFGEGSWLTVV.